Shown below are 21 T cell receptor beta chains from a single sample sequenced in a study of T cells after yellow fever vaccination. TCRdb re-called the 5' RACE reads with MiXCR, one entry per CDR3 protein. The sample gives more than 250,000 distinct CDR3 sequences, about 6.6% of which show up once; 18% is in the top ten. The sequences come from PBMCs, collected roughly 46 days after the first yellow fever vaccination. The receptor set was obtained from a man younger than 35 who received the YFV17D yellow fever vaccine.

The rearrangement joins TRBV4-3 to TRBJ2-3, with TRBD2 matching over 12 bases. Trimming took 2 bases from V and 4 from J; bases not matched to a gene: 4. The germline V gene encodes CDR1 LGHNA and CDR2 YSLEER. This CDR3 is 16 amino acids long. CDR3 region: CASSQNLAGGADTQYF. The DNA for the CDR3 is TGCGCCAGCAGCCAAAATCTAGCGGGGGGGGCAGATACGCAGTATTTT.

This clonotype has a handful of counts. The gene calls are TRBV11-2 and TRBJ2-7; 14 bases line up with TRBD2. This CDR3 comprises 19 residues. The germline CDR1 and CDR2 sequences are SGHAT and FQNNGV. V was pared by 6 bases and J by 4 bases, with 17 bases of the junction left unmatched. The CDR3 nucleotides read TGTGCCAGCAGTTGGACAGGGGGACTAGCGGGGGACCTTGGATACGAGCAGTACGTC. Its translation is CASSWTGGLAGDLGYEQYV.

In its sample, this clonotype was seen many times. DNA of the CDR3: TGCGCCAGCAGCTTAGGACAGACTAGCACAGATACGCAGTATTTT. Amino acids: CASSLGQTSTDTQYF. The rearrangement joins TRBV5-1 to TRBJ2-3, with D maybe TRBD1 (6 bases). The CDR3 sequence is 15 residues long. Germline CDR1 reads SGHRS; CDR2 reads YFSETQ. The V end was cut by 2 bases, the J end by 0 bases, with 10 bases between.

This chain connects TRBV2 to TRBJ2-4; 8 nucleotides match TRBD1. The CDR3 extends over 17 amino acids. CDR1 is SNHLY and CDR2 is FYNNEI in the germline V gene. The V and J ends lost 6 bases and 0 bases, in that order; junction bases with no gene match: 10. The CDR3 region has the DNA TGTGCCAGCAGCTTAATACAGGGGGGACTAGCCAAAAACATTCAGTACTTC. Translation gives CASSLIQGGLAKNIQYF.

This clonotype has only a few counts. The chain carries TRBV15 and TRBJ1-2; D might be TRBD1 (5 bases). CDR1 and CDR2 (germline): LNHNV, YYDKDF (reference sequence). The CDR3 is made up of 16 amino acids. V lost 5 bases to trimming and J lost 2 bases, with 18 bases between them. The CDR3 nucleotides read TGTGCCACCAGCTCTCCCCGCGGGGCAGGGAACTATGGCTACACCTTC. It yields the protein CATSSPRGAGNYGYTF.

V usage is TRBV19 and J usage is TRBJ1-5, with 7 bases aligning to TRBD1. Germline V gives CDR1 LNHDA, CDR2 SQIVND (reference sequence). J lost 4 bases, V lost 3 bases, and 6 bases had no gene match. The CDR3 has 15 residues. The CDR3 DNA reads as TGTGCCAGTAGTATTCTACAGGGGCTAAATCAGCCCCAGCATTTT. Its protein is CASSILQGLNQPQHF.

The rearrangement links TRBV5-5 to TRBJ2-5; 7 positions match TRBD1. The CDR3 runs 15 residues. Looked up from germline, CDR1 is SGHKS and CDR2 is YYEKEE (reference sequence). The ends lost 2 bases at V and 0 bases at J; junction bases unmatched: 4. This CDR3 reads CASSFLDRDQETQYF. The CDR3 DNA reads TGTGCCAGCAGCTTCCTCGACAGGGACCAAGAGACCCAGTACTTC.

This clonotype was counted a few times. This sequence joins TRBV5-4 and TRBJ2-3, with 8 positions matching TRBD1. Germline CDR1 and CDR2: SGHNT and YYREEE (reference sequence). V shed 3 bases and J 4 bases; nucleotides not matched to a gene: 4. The CDR3 contains 14 residues. CDR3 in DNA: TGTGCCAGCAGCTGGACAGGGCTTCCAGATACGCAGTATTTT. Amino acids: CASSWTGLPDTQYF.

The chain employs TRBV6-5 and TRBJ2-5, with 12 positions matching TRBD2. V lost 7 bases to trimming and J lost 3 bases; unmatched junction nucleotides: 6. The CDR3 has 15 residues. CDR1 MNHEY and CDR2 SVGAGI come from the germline V gene. CDR3 sequence reads: CASTKGLAGKETQYF. DNA of the CDR3: TGTGCCAGCACCAAAGGACTAGCGGGGAAAGAGACCCAGTACTTC.

The chain joins TRBV10-3 to TRBJ2-1; maybe TRBD1 (6 bases). This CDR3 has 15 amino acids. V was pared by 6 bases and J by 4 bases, with 16 bases between. The germline gives CDR1 ENHRY, CDR2 SYGVKD. As DNA, the CDR3 is TGTGCCATCAGAACAACAGGGAACCTTTACAATGAGCAGTTCTTC. This encodes CAIRTTGNLYNEQFF.

The chain is built from TRBV5-1 and TRBJ1-1, with D possibly TRBD1 on 5 matching bases. CDR3 length: 14 amino acids. The germline V gene encodes CDR1 SGHRS and CDR2 YFSETQ. V was cut by 2 bases and J by 1 base, with 9 bases left in between. The CDR3: CASSFGGGNTEAFF. The DNA for the CDR3 is TGCGCCAGCAGCTTCGGGGGGGGGAACACTGAAGCTTTCTTT.

A single count supports this clonotype. The chain recombines TRBV5-1 with TRBJ2-3; 9 bases are shared with TRBD2. The trim removed 0 bases at V and 5 bases at J, leaving 1 base unmatched. CDR1 and CDR2 (germline): SGHRS, YFSETQ. The CDR3 spans 14 residues. CDR3 sequence reads: CASSLVAGEDTQYF. The CDR3 DNA follows: TGCGCCAGCAGCTTGGTAGCGGGGGAAGATACGCAGTATTTT.

This clonotype was counted a few times. This chain joins TRBV6-5 and TRBJ2-1; 12 nucleotides match TRBD2. V was clipped by 2 bases and J by 5 bases; unmatched bases: 4. CDR1 is MNHEY and CDR2 is SVGAGI in the germline V gene. There are 16 residues in the CDR3. The CDR3 nucleotides read TGTGCCAGCAGTTACGGGGCTAGCGGGGGGGACAATGAGCAGTTCTTC. This sequence encodes CASSYGASGGDNEQFF.

The rearrangement uses TRBV27 and TRBJ2-3; TRBD1 is a possible D gene (5 bases). V was pared by 11 bases and J by 1 base, with 16 bases between. This CDR3 region has 14 residues. Germline lookup yields CDR1 MNHEY and CDR2 SMNVEV (reference sequence). The CDR3 here is CASLGPWGTDTQYF. CDR3 nucleotides: TGTGCCTCCCTGGGGCCTTGGGGCACAGATACGCAGTATTTT.

The chain joins TRBV29-1 to TRBJ2-7, with TRBD1 as a possible D gene (7 bases). This CDR3 spans 17 amino acids. Trimming removed 8 bases from V and 1 base from J, with 27 bases in between. Germline V gene data show CDR1 as SQVTM and CDR2 as ANQGSEA. The chain's CDR3 is CSPAIGDTGEESYEQYV. The DNA for the CDR3 is TGCAGCCCGGCAATAGGAGACACAGGGGAGGAATCCTACGAGCAGTACGTC.

V usage is TRBV11-1 and J usage is TRBJ1-2; TRBD1 matches at 8 bases. The CDR3 length is 13 residues. The V gene end was trimmed by 5 bases and the J gene end by 6 bases; junction bases not matched to a gene: 5. Germline values: CDR1 SGHAT, CDR2 FQDESV (reference sequence). The CDR3 DNA reads as TGTGCCAGCAGCGACGGACAGGGCCATGGCTACACCTTC. Translation: CASSDGQGHGYTF. Full variable domain (outside the CDR3, taken from reference TRBV11-1 and TRBJ1-2): EAEVAQSPRYKITEKSQAVAFWCDPISGHATLYWYRQILGQGPELLVQFQDESVVDDSQLPKDRFSAERLKGVDSTLKIQPAELGDSAMYLCASSDGQGHGYTFGSGTRLTVV.

This clonotype was detected ten times or more. The chain links TRBV4-1 to TRBJ2-1, with TRBD1 identical over 8 bases. The CDR3 consists of 16 residues. J was trimmed by 4 bases and V by 0 bases; bases with no gene match: 5. CDR1 MGHRA and CDR2 YSYEKL come from the germline V gene. The CDR3 coding sequence is TGCGCCAGCAGCCAAGATTCAGGGGGCGGTTACAATGAGCAGTTCTTC. Its translation is CASSQDSGGGYNEQFF.

Many counts were recorded for this clonotype. This rearrangement joins TRBV7-8 to TRBJ1-6; D ambiguous. Trimming shortened V by 7 bases and J by 0 bases, and 10 bases separated the two germline ends. The CDR3 sequence is 15 residues long. Germline V gives CDR1 SGHVS, CDR2 FQNEAQ. CDR3 DNA: TGTGCCAGCATTAGAGGGAGCTCCTATAATTCACCCCTCCACTTT. Translating it yields CASIRGSSYNSPLHF.

This clonotype came up a few times. The rearrangement joins TRBV5-1 to TRBJ2-1; D is possibly TRBD2 (6 bases). Trimming took off 1 base at V and 10 bases at J, with 18 bases between the two ends. This CDR3 region has 15 residues. CDR1 is SGHRS and CDR2 is YFSETQ in the germline V gene. DNA for the CDR3: TGCGCCAGCAGCTTGACGGTCTCTCCTAGCGCCGAGCAGTTCTTC. Its translation: CASSLTVSPSAEQFF.

The rearrangement joins TRBV7-2 to TRBJ1-1, with D unclear. The V end lost 0 bases, the J end lost 4 bases, and 15 bases lay between the germline ends. The CDR3 sequence is 16 residues long. Germline V gene data show CDR1 as SGHTA and CDR2 as FQGNSA. The CDR3 protein is CASSLALSLGSTEAFF. The CDR3 bases are TGTGCCAGCAGCTTAGCCCTGTCCCTTGGGAGCACTGAAGCTTTCTTT.

The sample holds a few counts of this clonotype. The chain employs TRBV12-3 or TRBV12-4 and TRBJ1-5; D remains unclear. Trimming shortened V by 6 bases and J by 0 bases, and 12 bases separated the two germline ends. There are 15 residues in the CDR3. The CDR3 sequence: CASSAEDYSNQPQHF. CDR3 nucleotides: TGTGCCAGCAGCGCGGAGGACTATAGCAATCAGCCCCAGCATTTT.